The clone carrying this T cell receptor beta chain was counted a few times. This record comes from a study of blood T cell repertoires in COVID-19. The CDR3 spans 13 residues. The germline V and J ends were trimmed by 2 bases and 5 bases, with 7 bases remaining between them. Clones were sequenced by immunoSEQ multiplex PCR, and TCRdb holds only the in-frame ones, with some missing. The sample contains about 270,000 clones, 82% of which appear only once. The chain joins TRBV12-3 or TRBV12-4 to TRBJ1-3; no definite D call. The receptor comes from a woman in her late teens or twenties with acute or convalescent COVID-19. The sample taken for sequencing was peripheral blood. CDR3 DNA sequence: TGTGCCAGCAGTTTAAACTTAAGAAACACCATATATTTT. Protein: CASSLNLRNTIYF.